This TCR beta chain was identified in a study of blood T cell repertoires in COVID-19. Study summary: The study drew acute and convalescent COVID-19 samples from the United States, Italy and Spain. The analysed material was cDNA or gDNA that came from T cells, B-cell-depleted T cells, or PBMCs.

CDR1 and CDR2 (germline): SGHRS, YFSETQ. V was shortened by 4 bases and J by 0 bases, with 14 bases between the two germline ends. The CDR3 covers 15 residues. Under the authors' procedure: How many nucleated cells were present was estimated from reference gene primer amplification. Sequencing used immunoSEQ multiplex PCR; TCRdb keeps in-frame clones, though not all of them. The V and J calls and clone size are taken from that table; D and trimming were inferred from the DNA. Among around 69,000 clones listed, 80% to 90% were seen once. Sequences were obtained from peripheral blood. This receptor was taken from a woman aged 45-65 years with active COVID-19. The genes are TRBV5-1 and TRBJ2-7, with D perhaps matching TRBD2 (5 bases). CDR3: CASSHGLSSSYEQYF. The CDR3 bases are TGCGCCAGCAGCCACGGACTTTCCAGCTCCTACGAGCAGTACTTC.